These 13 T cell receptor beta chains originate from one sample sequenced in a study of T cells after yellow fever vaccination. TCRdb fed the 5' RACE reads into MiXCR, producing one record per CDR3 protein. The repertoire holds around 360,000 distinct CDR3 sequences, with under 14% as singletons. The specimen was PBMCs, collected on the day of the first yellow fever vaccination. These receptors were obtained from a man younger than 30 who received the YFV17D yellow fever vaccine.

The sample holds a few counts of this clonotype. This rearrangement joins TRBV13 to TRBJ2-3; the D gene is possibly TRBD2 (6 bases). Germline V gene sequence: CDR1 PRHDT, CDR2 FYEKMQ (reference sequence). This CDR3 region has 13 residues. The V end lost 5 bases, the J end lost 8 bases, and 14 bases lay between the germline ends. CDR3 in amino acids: CASSPPAGGTQYF. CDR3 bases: TGTGCCAGCAGCCCCCCCGCCGGGGGTACGCAGTATTTT.

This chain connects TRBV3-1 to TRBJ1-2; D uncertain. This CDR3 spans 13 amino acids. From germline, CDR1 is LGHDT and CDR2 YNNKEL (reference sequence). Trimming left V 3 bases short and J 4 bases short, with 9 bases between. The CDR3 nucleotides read TGTGCCAGCAGCCATGTGACGGCCTATGGCTACACCTTC. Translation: CASSHVTAYGYTF.

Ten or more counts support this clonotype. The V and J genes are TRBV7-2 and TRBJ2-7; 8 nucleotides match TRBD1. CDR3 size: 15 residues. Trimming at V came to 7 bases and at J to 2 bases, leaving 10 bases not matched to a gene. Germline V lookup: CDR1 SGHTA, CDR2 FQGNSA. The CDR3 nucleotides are TGTGCCAGCACCCCGGACAGGGTAGGAGCCTACGAGCAGTACTTC. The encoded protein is CASTPDRVGAYEQYF.

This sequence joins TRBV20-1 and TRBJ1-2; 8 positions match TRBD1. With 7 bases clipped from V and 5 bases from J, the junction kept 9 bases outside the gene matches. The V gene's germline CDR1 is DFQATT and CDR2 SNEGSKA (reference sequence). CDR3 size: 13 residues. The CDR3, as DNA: TGCAGTGTTCGTCGGACAGGGTATTATGGCTACACCTTC. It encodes CSVRRTGYYGYTF.

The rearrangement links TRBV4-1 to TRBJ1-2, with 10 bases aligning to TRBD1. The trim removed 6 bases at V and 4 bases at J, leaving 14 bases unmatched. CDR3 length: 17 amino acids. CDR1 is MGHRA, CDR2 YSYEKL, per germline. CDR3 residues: CASSIHNWGQGIYGYTF. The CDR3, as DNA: TGCGCCAGCAGTATACATAATTGGGGACAGGGGATCTATGGCTACACCTTC.

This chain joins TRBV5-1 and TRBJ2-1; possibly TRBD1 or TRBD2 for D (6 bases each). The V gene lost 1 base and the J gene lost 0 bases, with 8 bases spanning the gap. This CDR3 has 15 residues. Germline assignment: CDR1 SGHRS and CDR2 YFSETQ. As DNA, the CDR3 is TGCGCCAGCAGCTTGAGGGGGGCCTCCTACAATGAGCAGTTCTTC. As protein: CASSLRGASYNEQFF.

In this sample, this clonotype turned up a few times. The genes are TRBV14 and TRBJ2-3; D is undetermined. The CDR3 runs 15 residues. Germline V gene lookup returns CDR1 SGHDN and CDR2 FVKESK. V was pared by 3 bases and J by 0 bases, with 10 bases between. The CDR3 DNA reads TGTGCCAGCAGCCACCGTCCCGTCAGCACAGATACGCAGTATTTT. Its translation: CASSHRPVSTDTQYF. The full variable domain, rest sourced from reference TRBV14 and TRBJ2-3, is EAGVTQFPSHSVIEKGQTVTLRCDPISGHDNLYWYRRVMGKEIKFLLHFVKESKQDESGMPNNRFLAERTGGTYSTLKVQPAELEDSGVYFCASSHRPVSTDTQYFGPGTRLTVL.

Here the CDR3 reads CSARRGTGQETQYF. The CDR3 nucleotides read TGCAGTGCTAGAAGAGGAACGGGCCAAGAGACCCAGTACTTC. The chain uses TRBV20-1 and TRBJ2-5, with D unresolved. Germline loops: CDR1 DFQATT, CDR2 SNEGSKA (reference sequence). The CDR3 extends over 14 amino acids. Trimming took off 2 bases at V and 1 base at J, with 11 bases between the two ends.

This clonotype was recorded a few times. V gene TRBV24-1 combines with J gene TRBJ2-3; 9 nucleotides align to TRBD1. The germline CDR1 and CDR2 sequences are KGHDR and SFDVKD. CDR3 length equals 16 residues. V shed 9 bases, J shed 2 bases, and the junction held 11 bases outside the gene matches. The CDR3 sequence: CATRPGTGITTDTQYF. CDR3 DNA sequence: TGTGCCACCCGTCCCGGGACAGGGATCACCACAGATACGCAGTATTTT.

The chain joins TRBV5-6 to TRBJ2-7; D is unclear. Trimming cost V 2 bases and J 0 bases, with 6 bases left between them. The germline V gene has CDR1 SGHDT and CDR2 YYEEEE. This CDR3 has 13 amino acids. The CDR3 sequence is CASSFSNSYEQYV. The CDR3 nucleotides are TGTGCCAGCAGCTTTAGTAACTCCTACGAGCAGTACGTC.

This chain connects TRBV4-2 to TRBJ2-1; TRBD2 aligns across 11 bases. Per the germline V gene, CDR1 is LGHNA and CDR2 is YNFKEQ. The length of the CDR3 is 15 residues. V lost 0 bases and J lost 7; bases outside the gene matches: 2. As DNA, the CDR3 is TGTGCCAGCAGCCAAGATACTAGCGGGGGAAATGAGCAGTTCTTC. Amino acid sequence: CASSQDTSGGNEQFF.

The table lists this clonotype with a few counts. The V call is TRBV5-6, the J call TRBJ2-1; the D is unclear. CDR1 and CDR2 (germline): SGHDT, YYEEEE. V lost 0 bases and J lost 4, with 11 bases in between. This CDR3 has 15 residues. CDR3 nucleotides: TGTGCCAGCAGCTTGGGGGTATGGGAATACAATGAGCAGTTCTTC. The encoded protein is CASSLGVWEYNEQFF.

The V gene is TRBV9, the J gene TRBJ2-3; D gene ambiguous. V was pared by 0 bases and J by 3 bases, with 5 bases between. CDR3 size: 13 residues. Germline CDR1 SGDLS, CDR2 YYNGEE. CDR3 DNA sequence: TGTGCCAGCAGCGTAGTCGGTACAGATACGCAGTATTTT. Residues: CASSVVGTDTQYF.